This T cell receptor (beta chain) was recovered during a study of T cell responses to AZD1222 COVID-19 vaccine. Turning to the study itself: Samples with a second dose at about 4 or about 12 weeks were pooled together. Whole-study results and caveats: Females outnumbered males among donors, who were mostly white British; clonal diversity was possibly underestimated.

Deletions cut 5 bases from V and 4 bases from J, with 17 bases between. CDR3 size: 14 residues. Germline-derived CDR1 and CDR2 are SQVTM and ANQGSEA. Assay: immunoSEQ multiplex PCR; the TCRdb copy retains only in-frame clones and omits some. In the table there are 150,000 to 200,000 clones, about nine tenths of which are singletons. Remarks on this clone: Antigen specificity is unknown.

The receptor comes from an adult in good health. This chain links TRBV29-1 with TRBJ1-1; TRBD1 is a possible D gene (6 bases). This material consisted of peripheral blood, taken on day 0 of AZD1222 vaccination. CDR3 protein: CSVPTGQIGTEAFF. The DNA for the CDR3 is TGCAGCGTTCCCACTGGACAGATCGGCACTGAAGCTTTCTTT.